This T cell receptor (beta chain) originates from a study of circulating and synovial CD4+ cells in juvenile arthritis. Notes on the study in general: Traditional Vbeta family usage analysis missed the pathogenic-like versus bulk difference. Overlap with synovium rose as more T cells were sequenced.

Concerning this clone itself: Antigen: not known.

The CDR3 is 17 residues long. The trim removed 5 bases at V and 6 bases at J, leaving 13 bases unmatched. Germline V CDR1 and CDR2: MNHEY, SMNVEV (reference sequence). Profiling relied on immunoSEQ multiplex PCR, and the TCRdb table lists in-frame clones only, not all of them. The table includes about 32,000 clones, 90% to 95% detected once. The receptor was isolated from a human donor with juvenile idiopathic arthritis. Sequencing was done on a sample of CD4+ T cells from blood. The rearrangement joins TRBV27 to TRBJ2-5; 12 nucleotides line up with TRBD2. This CDR3 is CASSTTSGRGVGKTQYF. The CDR3 region has the DNA TGTGCCAGCAGTACGACTAGCGGGAGAGGAGTTGGCAAGACCCAGTACTTC.